This T cell receptor (beta chain) was identified during a study of shared clonotypes between healthy human individuals. As for the study in general: Donors had three CD4 naive, three CD4 memory, two CD8 naive and one CD8 memory plate apiece.

A word on this clone: Its antigen is not known.

Partitioning of CD4+ cells yielded a CD45RA+ naive subset and a CD45RA-negative memory subset. Study-level findings and limits: Clonotype sharing across a few donors was observed for 4% to 5.5% of naive CD4 clonotypes.

Original handling: Quality scores were absent from the junction-only immunoSEQ sequences, so filtering differed. The table came from immunoSEQ multiplex PCR; TCRdb's copy has only in-frame clones and leaves some out. V, J and clone size reflect that table, while D and trimming were determined from the DNA. The sample shows 1.6 million or so clones, approximately 98.5% of them seen only once. The receptor was derived from a man aged 25-45 years in good health. Sequenced sample: naive CD4+ T cells sorted from blood. The subset here: CD45RA+ positively selected.

CDR3 DNA sequence: TGTGCCATCAGTATAGTGGGACAGGGGGCGCGTGGGAACACTGAAGCTTTCTTT. Translation gives CAISIVGQGARGNTEAFF. The chain couples TRBV10-3 to TRBJ1-1; TRBD1 matches at 12 bases. The CDR3 covers 18 residues. V lost 5 bases and J lost 1; bases outside the gene matches: 11. The germline gives CDR1 ENHRY, CDR2 SYGVKD.